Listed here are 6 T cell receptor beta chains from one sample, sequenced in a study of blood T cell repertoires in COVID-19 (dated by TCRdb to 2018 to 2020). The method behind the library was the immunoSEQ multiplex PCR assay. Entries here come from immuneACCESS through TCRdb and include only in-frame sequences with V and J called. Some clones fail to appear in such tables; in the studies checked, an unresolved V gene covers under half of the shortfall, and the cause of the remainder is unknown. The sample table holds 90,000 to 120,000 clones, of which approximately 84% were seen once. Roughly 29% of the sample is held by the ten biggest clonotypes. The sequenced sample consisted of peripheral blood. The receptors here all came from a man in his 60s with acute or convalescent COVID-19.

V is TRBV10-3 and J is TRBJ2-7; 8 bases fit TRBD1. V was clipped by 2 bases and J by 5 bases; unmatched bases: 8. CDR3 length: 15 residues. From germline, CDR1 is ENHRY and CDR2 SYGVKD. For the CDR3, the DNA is TGTGCCATCAGTGAGGGGCAGGGGGCGATCCACGAGCAGTACGTC. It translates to CAISEGQGAIHEQYV.

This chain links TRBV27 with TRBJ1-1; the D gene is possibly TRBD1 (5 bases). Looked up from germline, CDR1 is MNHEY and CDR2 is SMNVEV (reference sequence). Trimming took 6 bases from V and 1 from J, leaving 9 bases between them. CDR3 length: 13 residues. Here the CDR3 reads CASRGLTNTEAFF. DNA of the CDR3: TGTGCCAGCAGGGGGCTGACGAACACTGAAGCTTTCTTT.

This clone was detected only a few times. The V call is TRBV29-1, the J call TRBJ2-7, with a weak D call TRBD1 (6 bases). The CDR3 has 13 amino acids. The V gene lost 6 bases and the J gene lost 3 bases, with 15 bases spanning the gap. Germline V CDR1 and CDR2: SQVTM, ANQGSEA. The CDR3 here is CSVSRQDLYEQYF. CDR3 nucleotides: TGCAGCGTGAGTCGACAGGATCTCTACGAGCAGTACTTC.

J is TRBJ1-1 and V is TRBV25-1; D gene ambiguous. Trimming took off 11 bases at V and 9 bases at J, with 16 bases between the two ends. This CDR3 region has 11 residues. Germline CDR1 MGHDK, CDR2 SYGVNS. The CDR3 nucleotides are TGTGCCTCACGGGAGGGAACCCAAGCTTTCTTT. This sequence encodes CASREGTQAFF.

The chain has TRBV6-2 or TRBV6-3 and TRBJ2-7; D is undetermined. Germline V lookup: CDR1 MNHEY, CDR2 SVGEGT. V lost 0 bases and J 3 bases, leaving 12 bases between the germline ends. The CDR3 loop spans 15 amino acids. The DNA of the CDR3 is TGTGCCAGCAGTTACTCGACTCGGAGTATCTACGAGCAGTACTTC. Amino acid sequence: CASSYSTRSIYEQYF.

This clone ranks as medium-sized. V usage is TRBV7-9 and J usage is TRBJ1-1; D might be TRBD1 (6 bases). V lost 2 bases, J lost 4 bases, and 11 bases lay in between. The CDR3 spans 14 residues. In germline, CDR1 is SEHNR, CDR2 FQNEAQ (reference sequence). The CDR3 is CASSLTTGFTEAFF. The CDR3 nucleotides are TGTGCCAGCAGCTTAACTACAGGGTTCACTGAAGCTTTCTTT.